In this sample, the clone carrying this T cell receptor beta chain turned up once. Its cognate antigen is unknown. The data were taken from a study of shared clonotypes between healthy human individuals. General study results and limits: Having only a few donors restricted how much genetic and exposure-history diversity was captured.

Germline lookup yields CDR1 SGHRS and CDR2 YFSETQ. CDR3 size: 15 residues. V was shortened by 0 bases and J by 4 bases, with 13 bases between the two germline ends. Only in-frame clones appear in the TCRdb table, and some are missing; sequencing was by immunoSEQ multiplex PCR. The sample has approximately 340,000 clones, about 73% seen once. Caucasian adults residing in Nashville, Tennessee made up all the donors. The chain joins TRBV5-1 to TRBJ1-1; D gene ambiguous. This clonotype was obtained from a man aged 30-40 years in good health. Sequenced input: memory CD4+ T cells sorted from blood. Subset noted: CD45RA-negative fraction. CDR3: CASSLGAGRATEAFF. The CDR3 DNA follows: TGCGCCAGCAGCTTGGGGGCAGGTCGGGCCACTGAAGCTTTCTTT. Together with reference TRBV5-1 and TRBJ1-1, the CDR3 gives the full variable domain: KAGVTQTPRYLIKTRGQQVTLSCSPISGHRSVSWYQQTPGQGLQFLFEYFSETQRNKGNFPGRFSGRQFSNSRSEMNVSTLELGDSALYLCASSLGAGRATEAFFGQGTRLTVV.